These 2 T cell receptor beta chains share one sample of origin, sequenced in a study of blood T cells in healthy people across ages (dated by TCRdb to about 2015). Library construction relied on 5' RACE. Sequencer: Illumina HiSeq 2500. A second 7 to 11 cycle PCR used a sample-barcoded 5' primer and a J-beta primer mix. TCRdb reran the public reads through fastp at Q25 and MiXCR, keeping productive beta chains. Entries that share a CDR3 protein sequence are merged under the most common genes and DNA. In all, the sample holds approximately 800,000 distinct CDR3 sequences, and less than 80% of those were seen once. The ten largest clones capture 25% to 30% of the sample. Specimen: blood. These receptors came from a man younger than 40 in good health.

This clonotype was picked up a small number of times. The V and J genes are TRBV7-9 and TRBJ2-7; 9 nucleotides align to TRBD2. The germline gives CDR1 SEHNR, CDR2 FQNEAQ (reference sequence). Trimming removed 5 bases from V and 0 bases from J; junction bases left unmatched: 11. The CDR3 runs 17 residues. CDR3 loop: CASSPPLAGTLSYEQYF. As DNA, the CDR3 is TGTGCCAGCAGCCCCCCTCTAGCGGGGACCCTCTCCTACGAGCAGTACTTC.

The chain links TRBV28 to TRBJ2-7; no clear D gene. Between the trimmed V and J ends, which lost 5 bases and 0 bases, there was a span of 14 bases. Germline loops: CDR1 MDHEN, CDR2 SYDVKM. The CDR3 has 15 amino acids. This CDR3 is CASSITASSSYEQYF. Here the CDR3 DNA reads TGTGCCAGCAGTATCACAGCTTCTAGCTCCTACGAGCAGTACTTC. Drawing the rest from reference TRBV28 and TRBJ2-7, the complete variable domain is DVKVTQSSRYLVKRTGEKVFLECVQDMDHENMFWYRQDPGLGLRLIYFSYDVKMKEKGDIPEGYSVSREKKERFSLILESASTNQTSMYLCASSITASSSYEQYFGPGTRLTVT.